This T cell receptor (beta chain) was identified in a study of molecular identifiers for immune sequencing clone quantification. This clonotype came up many times. Trimming took off 6 bases at V and 6 bases at J, with 9 bases between the two ends. The germline V gene encodes CDR1 MNHEY and CDR2 SVGEGT. The CDR3 length is 11 residues. TCRdb reanalysed the PCR reads using MiXCR and keeps one entry per CDR3 protein. The sample records about 640,000 distinct CDR3 sequences, 15% to 20% being singletons. The chain couples TRBV6-2 or TRBV6-3 to TRBJ2-7; D is undetermined. The material sequenced was naive CD8+ T cells from blood, with Jurkat cell RNA spiked in. Sample subset: FACS-sorted CD8+CD4-CCR7+CD45RA+ naive T cells. The clonotype was recovered from a human donor in good health. Some libraries in this study had Jurkat cell RNA spiked in. The CDR3 reads CASRLTTEQYF. In nucleotides, the CDR3 is TGTGCCAGCAGACTCACTACCGAGCAGTACTTC.